The source of this TCR beta chain is a study of T cells after yellow fever vaccination. Study-wide points: Abundant clonotypes from the bulk population could have been carried over as contaminants into FACS-sorted repertoires. There was a small share of clonotypes that showed up in both the CD4 and CD8 compartments.

One entry per CDR3 protein results from TCRdb running MiXCR on the 5' RACE reads. Of hundreds of thousands of distinct CDR3 sequences listed, just over 20% were seen once; the top ten hold 15% to 20%. This clonotype was seen only a few times. What it binds is not known. V lost 3 bases to trimming and J lost 0 bases, with 13 bases between them. The CDR3 is 16 residues long. CDR1 is LGHNA and CDR2 is YNFKEQ in the germline V gene. Here the sequenced sample was PBMCs, taken around 3 weeks after the first yellow fever vaccination. The chain recombines TRBV4-2 with TRBJ2-3, with D maybe TRBD2 (6 bases). The receptor comes from a young man who received the YFV17D yellow fever vaccine. CDR3 amino acids: CASSQNLAFSTDTQYF. The CDR3 DNA reads TGTGCCAGCAGCCAGAACCTAGCGTTCAGCACAGATACGCAGTATTTT.